The clone carrying this T cell receptor (beta chain) was detected only once. Antigen unknown. This record comes from a study of identical twins. CDR3 size: 13 residues. General study results and limits: Among monozygotic twins, out-of-frame TCR alpha sharing exceeded what models predicted. Low generation probability was overrepresented in out-of-frame alpha sequences shared by twins. The more abundant beta clonotypes in cord blood had fewer insertions, and memory repertoires did not show this. Conclusions leaned on cross-sectional statistical analysis and did not track the same donors over time.

From the 5' RACE reads, TCRdb called clonotypes with MiXCR, one entry per CDR3 protein. The sample contains 220,000 or so distinct CDR3 sequences, roughly 7% of which appear only once. The same sample was also studied in work on yellow fever vaccine responses in identical twins.

Sequenced material: memory (CD45RO+) T cells sorted from blood. This chain links TRBV12-3 or TRBV12-4 with TRBJ2-1; maybe TRBD2 (7 bases). The receptor was isolated from a woman under 30 in good health. The CDR3 DNA sequence: TGTACCACCTTGACTAGGGGGGGCGATGAGCAGTTCTTC. Translating gives CTTLTRGGDEQFF.